Each of the 12 T cell receptor beta chains below was sequenced from the same sample in a study of blood T cell repertoires in COVID-19 (dated by TCRdb to the early 2020s). The library was prepared using the immunoSEQ multiplex PCR assay. In its TCRdb copy, this immuneACCESS table keeps in-frame sequences only and misses some clones. Where compared with another copy, unresolved V genes explain less than half of these, and the others have no known cause. The table for this sample lists 150,000 to 200,000 clones; about 85% of them were counted only once. Clones ranked in the top ten supply approximately 2.1% of the sample. The sequencing sample was made of peripheral blood. These receptors came from a man in his 70s with active or convalescent COVID-19.

The chain uses TRBV28 and TRBJ1-3; 7 bases are shared with TRBD1. V lost 8 bases, J lost 2 bases, and 9 bases stayed unmatched. Looked up from germline, CDR1 is MDHEN and CDR2 is SYDVKM. The CDR3 contains 15 residues. The CDR3 reads CASASDRVAGNTIYF. In DNA form, the CDR3 reads TGTGCCAGCGCGTCTGACAGGGTCGCTGGAAACACCATATATTTT.

The gene calls are TRBV9 and TRBJ2-3; 9 bases map to TRBD1. The germline V gene has CDR1 SGDLS and CDR2 YYNGEE. The length of the CDR3 is 16 residues. The trim removed 0 bases at V and 4 bases at J, leaving 6 bases unmatched. This chain's CDR3 is CASSVVDRGLSDTQYF. DNA for the CDR3: TGTGCCAGCAGCGTAGTGGACAGGGGACTATCAGATACGCAGTATTTT.

The chain joins TRBV7-6 to TRBJ2-5, with 8 bases identical to TRBD1. This CDR3 contains 18 residues. The V gene end was trimmed by 5 bases and the J gene end by 1 base; junction bases not matched to a gene: 15. CDR1 SGHVS and CDR2 FNYEAQ come from the germline V gene. The CDR3, as DNA: TGTGCCAGCAGCCGCCTACTCCCAGGGGGCGATTTCCAAGAGACCCAGTACTTC. Translation: CASSRLLPGGDFQETQYF.

The chain employs TRBV7-9 and TRBJ2-5; TRBD2 might be the D (7 bases). This CDR3 region has 13 residues. With 6 bases removed from V and 3 bases from J, the gap between germline ends came to 11 bases. From germline, CDR1 is SEHNR and CDR2 FQNEAQ (reference sequence). This chain's CDR3 is CASRRGAEETQYF. As DNA, the CDR3 is TGTGCCAGCAGACGGGGGGCGGAAGAGACCCAGTACTTC.

Note on this clone: One junction end does not reproduce the germline sequence, and a read error may be involved. This chain uses TRBV3-1 (or the pseudogene TRBV3-2) with TRBJ2-2; D possibly corresponds to TRBD1 (6 bases). Germline V gives CDR1 LGHDT, CDR2 YNNKEL (reference sequence). The CDR3 totals 12 residues. The CDR3 coding sequence is TGCGCATGGGGGCGGAACACCGGGGAGCTGTTTTTT. Translated: CAWGRNTGELFF.

V gene TRBV21-1 combines with J gene TRBJ2-2; TRBD1, as called in the table, went unchecked against the DNA. TRBV21-1 is noted as a pseudogene. The CDR3 runs 18 residues. CDR3 sequence: CASSKAVPFNRDTGELFF. The CDR3 DNA follows: TGTGCCAGCAGCAAAGCGGTCCCGTTTAACAGGGATACCGGGGAGCTGTTTTTT.

This chain joins TRBV29-1 and TRBJ2-1; 8 bases agree with TRBD2. This CDR3 has 13 amino acids. Looked up from germline, CDR1 is SQVTM and CDR2 is ANQGSEA. Trimming removed 6 bases from V and 5 bases from J; junction bases left unmatched: 6. DNA for the CDR3: TGCAGCGTGCCGGGACTAGACCACAATGAGCAGTTCTTC. Amino acid sequence: CSVPGLDHNEQFF.

The gene calls are TRBV19 and TRBJ1-1; D uncertain. The CDR3 runs to 13 residues. Trimming pared 7 bases from V and 1 base from J, leaving 10 bases between. Germline lookup yields CDR1 LNHDA and CDR2 SQIVND (reference sequence). The DNA of the CDR3 is TGTGCCAGTATAGAGAAATCGAACACTGAAGCTTTCTTT. Its translation: CASIEKSNTEAFF.

The chain employs TRBV28 and TRBJ2-2; the match to TRBD1 covers 7 bases. Germline CDR1 MDHEN, CDR2 SYDVKM. The CDR3 is made up of 15 amino acids. The ends lost 1 base at V and 4 bases at J; junction bases unmatched: 3. The CDR3: CASSLFAGGTGELFF. In DNA, the CDR3 is TGTGCCAGCAGTTTATTTGCAGGGGGCACCGGGGAGCTGTTTTTT. Looking up the rest from reference TRBV28 and TRBJ2-2 gives the full variable domain: DVKVTQSSRYLVKRTGEKVFLECVQDMDHENMFWYRQDPGLGLRLIYFSYDVKMKEKGDIPEGYSVSREKKERFSLILESASTNQTSMYLCASSLFAGGTGELFFGEGSRLTVL.

V gene TRBV28 combines with J gene TRBJ1-5, with D possibly matching TRBD1 (5 bases). The germline V gene encodes CDR1 MDHEN and CDR2 SYDVKM. Trimming pared 5 bases from V and 0 bases from J, leaving 14 bases between. There are 16 residues in the CDR3. CDR3 region: CASSTVRGSSNQPQHF. In DNA form, the CDR3 reads TGTGCCAGCAGTACCGTTCGGGGGTCTAGCAATCAGCCCCAGCATTTT.

This chain connects TRBV28 to TRBJ2-3, with 14 bases lining up with TRBD2. J was trimmed by 2 bases and V by 3 bases; bases with no gene match: 1. The CDR3 loop spans 16 amino acids. CDR1 is MDHEN, CDR2 SYDVKM, per germline. CDR3 in amino acids: CASSLGLAGVTDTQYF. The CDR3, as DNA: TGTGCCAGCAGTTTGGGACTAGCGGGAGTCACAGATACGCAGTATTTT.

The V call is TRBV11-2, the J call TRBJ2-7; D possibly corresponds to TRBD2 (6 bases). CDR3 length: 15 amino acids. The V end was cut by 5 bases, the J end by 2 bases, with 16 bases between. Germline CDR1 is SGHAT and CDR2 is FQNNGV. This CDR3 reads CASSRGSPVTYEQYF. The CDR3, as DNA: TGTGCCAGCAGCCGGGGGTCGCCCGTCACCTACGAGCAGTACTTC. Looking up the rest from reference TRBV11-2 and TRBJ2-7 gives the full variable domain: EAGVAQSPRYKIIEKRQSVAFWCNPISGHATLYWYQQILGQGPKLLIQFQNNGVVDDSQLPKDRFSAERLKGVDSTLKIQPAKLEDSAVYLCASSRGSPVTYEQYFGPGTRLTVT.